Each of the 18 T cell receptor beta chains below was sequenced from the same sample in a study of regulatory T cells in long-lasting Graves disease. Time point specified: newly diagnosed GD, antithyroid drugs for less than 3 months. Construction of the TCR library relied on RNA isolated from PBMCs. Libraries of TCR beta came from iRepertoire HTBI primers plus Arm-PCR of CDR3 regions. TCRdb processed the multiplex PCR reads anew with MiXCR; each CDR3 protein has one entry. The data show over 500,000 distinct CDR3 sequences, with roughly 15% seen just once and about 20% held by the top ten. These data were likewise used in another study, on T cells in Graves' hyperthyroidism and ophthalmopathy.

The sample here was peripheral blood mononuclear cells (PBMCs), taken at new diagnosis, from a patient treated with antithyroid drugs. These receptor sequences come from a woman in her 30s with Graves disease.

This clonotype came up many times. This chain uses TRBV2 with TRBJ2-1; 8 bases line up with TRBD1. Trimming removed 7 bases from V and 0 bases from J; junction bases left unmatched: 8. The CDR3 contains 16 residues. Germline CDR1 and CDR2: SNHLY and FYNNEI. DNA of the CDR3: TGTGCCAGCAATAGACAGGGGCGAAGCTCCTACAATGAGCAGTTCTTC. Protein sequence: CASNRQGRSSYNEQFF.

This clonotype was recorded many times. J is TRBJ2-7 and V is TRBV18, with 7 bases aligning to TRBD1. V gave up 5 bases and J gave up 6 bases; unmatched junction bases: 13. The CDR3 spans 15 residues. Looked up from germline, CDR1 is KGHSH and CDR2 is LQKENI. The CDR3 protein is CASSADRAVRSEQYF. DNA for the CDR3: TGTGCCAGCTCAGCCGACAGGGCAGTTCGGAGCGAGCAGTACTTC.

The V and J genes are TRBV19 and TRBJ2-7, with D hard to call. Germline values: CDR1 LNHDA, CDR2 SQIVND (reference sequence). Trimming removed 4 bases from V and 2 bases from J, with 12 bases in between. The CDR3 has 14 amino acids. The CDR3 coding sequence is TGTGCCAGTAGTACACTCAGGTTACCCTACGAGCAGTACTTC. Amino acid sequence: CASSTLRLPYEQYF.

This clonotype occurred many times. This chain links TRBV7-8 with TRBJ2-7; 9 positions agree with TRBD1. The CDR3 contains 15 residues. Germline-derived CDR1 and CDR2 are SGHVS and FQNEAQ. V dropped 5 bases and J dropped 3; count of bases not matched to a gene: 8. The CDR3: CASSQFSTGGYEQYF. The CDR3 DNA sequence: TGTGCCAGCAGCCAATTCTCGACAGGGGGCTACGAGCAGTACTTC. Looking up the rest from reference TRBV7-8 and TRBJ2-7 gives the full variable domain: GAGVSQSPRYKVAKRGQDVALRCDPISGHVSLFWYQQALGQGPEFLTYFQNEAQLDKSGLPSDRFFAERPEGSVSTLKIQRTQQEDSAVYLCASSQFSTGGYEQYFGPGTRLTVT.

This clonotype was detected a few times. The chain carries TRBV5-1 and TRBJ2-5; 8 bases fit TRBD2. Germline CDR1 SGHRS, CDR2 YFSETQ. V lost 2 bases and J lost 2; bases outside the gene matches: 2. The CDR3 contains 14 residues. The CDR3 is CASSLLADQETQYF. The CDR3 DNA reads TGCGCCAGCAGCTTACTAGCGGATCAAGAGACCCAGTACTTC.

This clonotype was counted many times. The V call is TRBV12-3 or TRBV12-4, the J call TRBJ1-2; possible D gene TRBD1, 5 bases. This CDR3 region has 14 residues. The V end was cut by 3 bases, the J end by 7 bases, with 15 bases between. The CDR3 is CASSFGGDLSGYTF. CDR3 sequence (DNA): TGTGCCAGCAGTTTTGGAGGGGATCTTAGTGGCTACACCTTC.

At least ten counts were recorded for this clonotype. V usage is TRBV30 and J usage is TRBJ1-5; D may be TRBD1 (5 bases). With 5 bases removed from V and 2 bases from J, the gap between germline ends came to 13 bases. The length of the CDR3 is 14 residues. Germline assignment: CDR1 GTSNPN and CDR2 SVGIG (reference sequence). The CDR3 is CAWGRVDGNQPQHF. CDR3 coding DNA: TGTGCCTGGGGCAGGGTCGATGGCAATCAGCCCCAGCATTTT.

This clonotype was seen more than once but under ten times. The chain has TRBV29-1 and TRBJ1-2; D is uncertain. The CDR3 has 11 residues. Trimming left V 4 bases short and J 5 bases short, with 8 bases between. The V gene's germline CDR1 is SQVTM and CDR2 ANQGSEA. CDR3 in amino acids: CSVVEIYGYTF. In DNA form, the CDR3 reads TGCAGCGTTGTCGAGATTTATGGCTACACCTTC.

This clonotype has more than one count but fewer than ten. CDR3 loop: CASSVGPPDEQYF. CDR3 nucleotides: TGTGCCAGCAGCGTAGGTCCCCCTGACGAGCAGTACTTC. V gene TRBV9 combines with J gene TRBJ2-7; no clear D gene. The CDR3 spans 13 residues. V dropped 0 bases and J dropped 5 bases, with 9 bases sitting between them. Germline lookup yields CDR1 SGDLS and CDR2 YYNGEE.

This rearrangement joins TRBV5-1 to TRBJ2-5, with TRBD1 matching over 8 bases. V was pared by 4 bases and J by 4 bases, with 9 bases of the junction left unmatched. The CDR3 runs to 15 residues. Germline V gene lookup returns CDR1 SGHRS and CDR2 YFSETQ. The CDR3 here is CASSRRQGNSETQYF. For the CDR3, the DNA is TGCGCCAGCAGCCGCCGACAGGGGAACTCAGAGACCCAGTACTTC.

This CDR3 is CASSGQGGSGYTF. The CDR3 bases are TGTGCCAGCAGTGGACAGGGGGGAAGTGGCTACACCTTC. The chain carries TRBV2 and TRBJ1-2; 9 bases match TRBD1. Trimming at V came to 4 bases and at J to 7 bases, leaving 4 bases not matched to a gene. Germline lookup yields CDR1 SNHLY and CDR2 FYNNEI. The CDR3 extends over 13 amino acids.

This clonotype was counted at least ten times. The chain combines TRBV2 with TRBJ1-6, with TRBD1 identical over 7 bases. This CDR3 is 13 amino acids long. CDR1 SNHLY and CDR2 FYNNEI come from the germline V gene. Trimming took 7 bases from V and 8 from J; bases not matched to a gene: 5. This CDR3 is CASKDRTYSPLHF. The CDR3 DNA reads TGTGCCAGCAAGGACAGGACGTATTCACCCCTCCACTTT.

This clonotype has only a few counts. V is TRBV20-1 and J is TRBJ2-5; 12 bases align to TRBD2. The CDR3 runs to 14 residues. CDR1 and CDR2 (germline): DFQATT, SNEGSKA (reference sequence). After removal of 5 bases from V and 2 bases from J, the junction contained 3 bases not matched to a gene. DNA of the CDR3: TGCAGTGCTGGACTAGCGGGAAAGCAAGAGACCCAGTACTTC. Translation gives CSAGLAGKQETQYF.

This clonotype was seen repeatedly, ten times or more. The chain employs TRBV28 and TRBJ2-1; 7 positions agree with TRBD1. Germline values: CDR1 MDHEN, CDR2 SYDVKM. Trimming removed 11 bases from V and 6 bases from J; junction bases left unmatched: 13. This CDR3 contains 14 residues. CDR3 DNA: TGTGCCGGCCGTACAGGGGAAGAGATCAATGAGCAGTTCTTC. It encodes CAGRTGEEINEQFF.

The CDR3 nucleotides read TGCGCCAGCAGCCAAACTGCTTCGTCCTCCTACGAGCAGTACTTC. As protein: CASSQTASSSYEQYF. The chain joins TRBV4-1 to TRBJ2-7; no clear D gene. V dropped 2 bases and J dropped 0 bases, with 11 bases sitting between them. Per the germline V gene, CDR1 is MGHRA and CDR2 is YSYEKL. The CDR3 runs to 15 residues.

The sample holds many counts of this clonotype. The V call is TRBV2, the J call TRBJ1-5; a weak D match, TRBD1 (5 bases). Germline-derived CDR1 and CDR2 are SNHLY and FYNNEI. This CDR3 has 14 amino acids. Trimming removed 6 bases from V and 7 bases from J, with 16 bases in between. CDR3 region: CASRKGEPGQPQHF. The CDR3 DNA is TGTGCCAGCAGGAAAGGGGAGCCGGGACAGCCCCAGCATTTT. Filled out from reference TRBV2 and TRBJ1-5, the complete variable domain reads EPEVTQTPSHQVTQMGQEVILRCVPISNHLYFYWYRQILGQKVEFLVSFYNNEISEKSEIFDDQFSVERPDGSNFTLKIRSTKLEDSAMYFCASRKGEPGQPQHFGDGTRLSIL.

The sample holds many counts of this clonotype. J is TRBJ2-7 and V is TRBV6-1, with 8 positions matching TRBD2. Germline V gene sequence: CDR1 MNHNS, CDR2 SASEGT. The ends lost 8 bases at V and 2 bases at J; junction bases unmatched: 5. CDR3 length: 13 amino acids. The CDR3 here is CASFGGGAYEQYF. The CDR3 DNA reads TGTGCCAGCTTCGGGGGGGGGGCCTACGAGCAGTACTTC.

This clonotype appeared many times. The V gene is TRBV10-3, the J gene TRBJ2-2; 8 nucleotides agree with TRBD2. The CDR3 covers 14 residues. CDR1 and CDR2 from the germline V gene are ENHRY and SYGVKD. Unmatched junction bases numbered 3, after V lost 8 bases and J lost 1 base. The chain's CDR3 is CAIRREGNTGELFF. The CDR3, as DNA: TGTGCCATCCGCCGGGAGGGGAACACCGGGGAGCTGTTTTTT.